This TCR beta chain emerged from a study of regulatory T cells in long-lasting Graves disease. Overall study context: Positive TSH receptor antibodies alongside over 5 years of antithyroid drugs were what marked Graves' disease as persistent. Study outcomes and limitations: Whereas about a thousand public clonotypes were shared by new patients, persistent patients shared more, at a few thousand.

iRepertoire HTBI primers and Arm-PCR of CDR3 regions built TCR beta libraries. TCRdb independently ran MiXCR on the multiplex PCR reads; one entry per CDR3 protein. The data show 350,000 to 450,000 distinct CDR3 sequences, less than 25% seen once. The germline V gene encodes CDR1 LGHDT and CDR2 YNNKEL (reference sequence). The V gene lost 0 bases and the J gene lost 3 bases, with 16 bases spanning the gap. The CDR3 consists of 17 residues. Time point: persistent/refractory GD, antithyroid drugs over 5 years with positive TRAb. Extracted PBMC RNA gave rise to the TCR library. Enrollment of patients was through an endocrinology department in Xi'an, China. This clonotype was recorded a few times. Its antigen is unknown.

This specimen consisted of peripheral blood mononuclear cells (PBMCs), obtained when the disease was refractory, from a patient treated with antithyroid drugs. The sequence came from a female donor with Graves disease. J is TRBJ2-3 and V is TRBV3-1; TRBD2 might be the D (7 bases). The DNA for the CDR3 is TGTGCCAGCAGCCAAGAAGGAGCGGGGACACGAACAGATACGCAGTATTTT. Its translation is CASSQEGAGTRTDTQYF.